A single sample is the source of the 14 T cell receptor beta chains below, sequenced in a study of CD8+ T cells in alopecia areata (dated by TCRdb to the late 2010s). The sample's time point label, decoded: baseline before oral tofacitinib. The library came from the immunoSEQ multiplex PCR assay. For TCR sequencing, RNA was extracted from every sample and reverse transcribed into cDNA to serve as template. TCRdb stores this immuneACCESS table with in-frame sequences only. Part of the clones is absent; in the studies checked, under half of the shortfall reflects unresolved V genes, and no reason is known for the rest. Within this sample are roughly 180,000 clones, with roughly 59% of them counted one time only. The top ten clones comprise roughly 1.7% of the sample. Sequencing was performed on CD4+ T cells sorted from blood, taken at week 0. Receptors were obtained from a human donor with alopecia areata.

The chain is built from TRBV29-1 and TRBJ1-1; no clear D. The germline V gene encodes CDR1 SQVTM and CDR2 ANQGSEA. The CDR3 covers 11 residues. V was trimmed by 5 bases and J by 7 bases, leaving 11 bases between them. DNA of the CDR3: TGCAGCGTTTCCGCGGAGGGTGAAGCTTTCTTT. Translated: CSVSAEGEAFF. Based on the CDR3 plus reference TRBV29-1 and TRBJ1-1, the full variable domain is SAVISQKPSRDICQRGTSLTIQCQVDSQVTMMFWYRQQPGQSLTLIATANQGSEATYESGFVIDKFPISRPNLTFSTLTVSNMSPEDSSIYLCSVSAEGEAFFGQGTRLTVV.

This sequence joins TRBV27 and TRBJ2-3, with TRBD2 as a possible D gene (6 bases). The V and J ends lost 2 bases and 4 bases respectively, with 13 bases between them. The CDR3 loop spans 15 amino acids. CDR1 is MNHEY and CDR2 is SMNVEV in the germline V gene (reference sequence). The CDR3 loop reads CASSLMGGWADTQYF. The CDR3 region has the DNA TGTGCCAGCAGTTTAATGGGGGGTTGGGCAGATACGCAGTATTTT.

This clone showed up just a few times. V and J are TRBV2 and TRBJ2-1; D tentatively fits TRBD1 or TRBD2 (5 bases each). Germline V gene lookup returns CDR1 SNHLY and CDR2 FYNNEI. This CDR3 comprises 13 residues. Trimming pared 11 bases from V and 4 bases from J, leaving 15 bases between. CDR3 sequence: CAGAGTLYNEQFF. As DNA, the CDR3 is TGTGCCGGAGCAGGGACCTTATACAATGAGCAGTTCTTC.

This clone was seen a handful of times. This rearrangement joins TRBV9 to TRBJ1-1, with D perhaps TRBD1 (6 bases). V lost 8 bases and J lost 1, with 12 bases in between. The germline gives CDR1 SGDLS, CDR2 YYNGEE. The CDR3 length is 13 residues. The CDR3 DNA reads TGTGCCAGTACGAGGGGACAGAACACTGAAGCTTTCTTT. This sequence encodes CASTRGQNTEAFF.

J is TRBJ1-2 and V is TRBV25-1; D not certain. The CDR3 spans 12 residues. Germline CDR1 reads MGHDK; CDR2 reads SYGVNS. The V and J ends lost 2 bases and 8 bases respectively, with 9 bases between them. CDR3 nucleotide sequence: TGTGCCAGCAGTGAAGAGACGGAGGGCTACACCTTC. Protein product: CASSEETEGYTF.

The gene calls are TRBV30 and TRBJ1-2, with a tentative D call TRBD1 (5 bases). The germline V gene encodes CDR1 GTSNPN and CDR2 SVGIG (reference sequence). The CDR3 sequence is 14 residues long. The V and J ends lost 2 bases and 5 bases respectively, with 15 bases between them. This chain's CDR3 is CAWSPRAGKYGYTF. CDR3 bases: TGTGCCTGGAGTCCCAGGGCAGGAAAATATGGCTACACCTTC.

This chain links TRBV6-4 with TRBJ2-2; D is tentatively TRBD1 or TRBD2 (5 bases each). The CDR3 spans 14 residues. V lost 2 bases and J 4 bases, leaving 8 bases between the germline ends. Germline CDR1 and CDR2: MRHNA and SNTAGT. The CDR3 loop reads CASSDGGPTGELFF. CDR3 sequence (DNA): TGTGCCAGCAGTGACGGGGGTCCCACCGGGGAGCTGTTTTTT.

This clone was picked up a small number of times. The rearrangement links TRBV9 to TRBJ1-1; 8 bases are shared with TRBD1. The trim removed 3 bases at V and 4 bases at J, leaving 5 bases unmatched. CDR1 and CDR2 (germline): SGDLS, YYNGEE. This CDR3 spans 14 amino acids. The CDR3 DNA reads as TGTGCCAGCAGCGGAGGACAGGGTGGCACTGAAGCTTTCTTT. It codes for CASSGGQGGTEAFF.

The chain carries TRBV6-5 and TRBJ2-2; D gene uncertain. V lost 0 bases to trimming and J lost 5 bases, with 4 bases between them. Germline values: CDR1 MNHEY, CDR2 SVGAGI. The CDR3 has 13 residues. In DNA form, the CDR3 reads TGTGCCAGCAGTTACTCATTAACCGGGGAGCTGTTTTTT. Amino acids: CASSYSLTGELFF.

This chain uses TRBV18 with TRBJ2-3, with D uncertain. Germline CDR1 KGHSH, CDR2 LQKENI. Trimming cost V 6 bases and J 6 bases, with 7 bases left between them. The CDR3 sequence is 11 residues long. The CDR3 nucleotides are TGTGCCAGCTCGAATGTTGATACGCAGTATTTT. As protein: CASSNVDTQYF.

This chain uses TRBV2 with TRBJ1-2; no reliable D call. Trimming took 4 bases from V and 1 from J, leaving 10 bases between them. Germline values: CDR1 SNHLY, CDR2 FYNNEI. There are 14 residues in the CDR3. The CDR3 sequence is CASSVMGNNYGYTF. CDR3 nucleotide sequence: TGTGCCAGCAGTGTGATGGGAAATAACTATGGCTACACCTTC.

The rearrangement uses TRBV30 and TRBJ2-6; D is tentatively TRBD1 or TRBD2 (6 bases each). From germline, CDR1 is GTSNPN and CDR2 SVGIG (reference sequence). The V gene lost 0 bases and the J gene lost 3 bases, with 12 bases spanning the gap. The CDR3 loop spans 16 amino acids. CDR3: CAWSVLGGSGANVLTF. CDR3 bases: TGTGCCTGGAGTGTACTGGGGGGCAGTGGGGCCAACGTCCTGACTTTC.

This chain joins TRBV5-1 and TRBJ1-4; D is uncertain. The V end lost 0 bases, the J end lost 3 bases, and 9 bases lay between the germline ends. This CDR3 has 15 residues. In germline, CDR1 is SGHRS, CDR2 YFSETQ. In DNA form, the CDR3 reads TGCGCCAGCAGCTTGGTTGGTAACGCTAATGAAAAACTGTTTTTT. Translated: CASSLVGNANEKLFF.

The V gene is TRBV29-1, the J gene TRBJ2-3, with D unresolved. The CDR3 sequence is 14 residues long. Germline CDR1 is SQVTM and CDR2 is ANQGSEA. V was clipped by 3 bases and J by 6 bases, with 16 bases between them. The CDR3 sequence: CSVDRTQIRDTQYF. CDR3 DNA sequence: TGCAGCGTTGACCGTACCCAGATAAGGGATACGCAGTATTTT.